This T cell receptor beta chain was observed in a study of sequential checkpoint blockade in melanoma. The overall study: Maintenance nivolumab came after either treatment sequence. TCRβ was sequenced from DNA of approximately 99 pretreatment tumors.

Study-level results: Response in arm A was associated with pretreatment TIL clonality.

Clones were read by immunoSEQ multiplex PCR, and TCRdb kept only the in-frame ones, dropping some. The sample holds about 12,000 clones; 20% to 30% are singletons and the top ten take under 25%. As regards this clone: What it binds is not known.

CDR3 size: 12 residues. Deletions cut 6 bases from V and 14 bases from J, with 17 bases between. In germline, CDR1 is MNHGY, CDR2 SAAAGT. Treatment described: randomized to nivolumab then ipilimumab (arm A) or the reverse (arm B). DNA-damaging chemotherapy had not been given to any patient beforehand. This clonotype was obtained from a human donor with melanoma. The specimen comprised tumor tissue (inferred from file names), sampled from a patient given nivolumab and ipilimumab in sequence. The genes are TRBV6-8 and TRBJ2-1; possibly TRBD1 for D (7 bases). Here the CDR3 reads CASSRSSRGEFF. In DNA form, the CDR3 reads TGTGCCAGCAGCCGATCTAGCAGGGGGGAGTTCTTC.